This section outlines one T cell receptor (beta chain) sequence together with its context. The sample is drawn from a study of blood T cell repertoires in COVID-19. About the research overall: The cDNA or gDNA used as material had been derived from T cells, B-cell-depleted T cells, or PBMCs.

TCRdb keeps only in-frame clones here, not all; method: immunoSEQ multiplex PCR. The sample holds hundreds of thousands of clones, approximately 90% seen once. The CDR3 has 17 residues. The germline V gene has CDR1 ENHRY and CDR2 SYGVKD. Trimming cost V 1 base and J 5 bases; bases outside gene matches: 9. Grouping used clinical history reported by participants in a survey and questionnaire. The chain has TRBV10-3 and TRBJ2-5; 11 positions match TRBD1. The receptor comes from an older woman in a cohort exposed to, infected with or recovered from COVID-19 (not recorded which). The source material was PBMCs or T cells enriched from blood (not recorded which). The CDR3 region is CAISELKWTGGAETQYF. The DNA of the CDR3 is TGTGCCATCAGTGAGTTAAAATGGACAGGGGGCGCGGAGACCCAGTACTTC.